This T cell receptor beta chain appears in the sequencing data of a study of blood T cell repertoires in COVID-19. Sequenced by immunoSEQ multiplex PCR; TCRdb stores in-frame clones only, minus some. The sample includes approximately 35,000 clones, 85% to 95% of them seen just once. This receptor was taken from a human donor in a cohort sampled during active COVID-19. The specimen was peripheral blood.

In DNA form, the CDR3 reads TGTGCCAGCAGCTTATCTGATGTGGGAGCCGGGGAGCTGTTTTTT. Its translation: CASSLSDVGAGELFF. The chain has TRBV7-3 and TRBJ2-2, with a tentative D call TRBD2 (5 bases). With 2 bases removed from V and 6 bases from J, the gap between germline ends came to 13 bases. Germline V CDR1 and CDR2: SGHTA, FQGTGA. The CDR3 sequence is 15 residues long.